What follows is one T cell receptor (beta chain) and its context. The source of the sample is a study of blood T cell repertoires in COVID-19. Background on the study: The origin of the acute and convalescent COVID-19 samples was the United States, Italy and Spain. From T cells, B-cell-depleted T cells, or PBMCs came the material, which was cDNA or gDNA.

Per the study methods: Amplifying reference gene primers gave estimates of nucleated cell counts. Measured with immunoSEQ multiplex PCR; TCRdb has only the in-frame clones, and not every one. The DNA gave D and trimming, while V, J and clone size come from that table. The sample comprises 300,000 to 400,000 clones, 70% to 90% of which are singletons, and about 7.8% rests with the top ten. This CDR3 comprises 14 residues. From germline, CDR1 is SGHDT and CDR2 YYEEEE. Trimming shortened V by 3 bases and J by 0 bases, and 9 bases separated the two germline ends. The sequence was collected from a woman aged 45-59 years who had recovered from COVID-19. The genes are TRBV5-6 and TRBJ1-1; D remains ambiguous. The sample comprised peripheral blood. This chain's CDR3 is CASSSRFLNTEAFF. In DNA, the CDR3 is TGTGCCAGCAGCTCCAGGTTTCTGAACACTGAAGCTTTCTTT.